A single sample is the source of the 19 T cell receptor beta chains below, sequenced in a study of cytotoxic CD8 clonotypes in ibrutinib-treated CLL. The assay was immunoSEQ multiplex PCR, and TCRdb's table has in-frame clones only and misses some. Found here are 200,000 or so clones, 70% to 75% of them singletons; the top ten hold roughly 5.9%. This material consisted of PBMCs, taken after 12 months of ibrutinib treatment. Receptors originate from a human donor with chronic lymphocytic leukemia.

The chain has TRBV29-1 and TRBJ1-5; perhaps TRBD1 as D (6 bases). The germline V gene encodes CDR1 SQVTM and CDR2 ANQGSEA. CDR3 length equals 12 residues. The V end lost 7 bases, the J end lost 7 bases, and 14 bases lay between the germline ends. CDR3 nucleotides: TGCAGCGCTTCGGGGGCTGGGCAGCCCCAGCATTTT. This encodes CSASGAGQPQHF.

The table lists this clone with a few counts. The chain recombines TRBV2 with TRBJ2-3; a weak D match, TRBD1 (5 bases). The CDR3 runs 14 residues. The ends were cut back, 6 bases at V and 1 base at J, with 11 bases in the middle. CDR1 is SNHLY, CDR2 FYNNEI, per germline. In nucleotides, the CDR3 is TGTGCCAGCAGGACAGAGTTGGGCACAGATACGCAGTATTTT. Encoded protein: CASRTELGTDTQYF. Supplemented by reference TRBV2 and TRBJ2-3, the full variable domain reads EPEVTQTPSHQVTQMGQEVILRCVPISNHLYFYWYRQILGQKVEFLVSFYNNEISEKSEIFDDQFSVERPDGSNFTLKIRSTKLEDSAMYFCASRTELGTDTQYFGPGTRLTVL.

The J gene is TRBJ2-2, the V gene TRBV4-3, with D possibly being TRBD2 (6 bases). V gave up 0 bases and J gave up 6 bases, with 17 bases separating them. There are 17 residues in the CDR3. The germline V gene encodes CDR1 LGHNA and CDR2 YSLEER. The CDR3: CASSQEGRDFGAGELFF. CDR3 nucleotide sequence: TGCGCCAGCAGCCAAGAGGGGCGGGACTTCGGGGCCGGGGAGCTGTTTTTT.

The chain has TRBV6-4 and TRBJ2-3, with D possibly being TRBD1 or TRBD2 (5 bases each). The CDR3 consists of 13 residues. Germline V lookup: CDR1 MRHNA, CDR2 SNTAGT. Trimming stripped 0 bases from V and 7 bases from J, with 8 bases between. The CDR3 sequence: CASSDSGRNTQYF. DNA for the CDR3: TGTGCCAGCAGTGACTCGGGACGGAATACGCAGTATTTT.

The rearrangement uses TRBV7-3 and TRBJ2-5, with D possibly being TRBD2 (6 bases). The CDR3 consists of 13 residues. V lost 5 bases and J 2 bases, leaving 9 bases between the germline ends. From germline, CDR1 is SGHTA and CDR2 FQGTGA. In nucleotides, the CDR3 is TGTGCCAGCAGCCGTAGCGGACAAGAGACCCAGTACTTC. Translating gives CASSRSGQETQYF.

The V call is TRBV27, the J call TRBJ2-6; 9 bases line up with TRBD1. There are 17 residues in the CDR3. V trimming: 6 bases; J trimming: 0 bases; junction bases outside the gene matches: 6. Looked up from germline, CDR1 is MNHEY and CDR2 is SMNVEV (reference sequence). CDR3 coding DNA: TGTGCCAGCAGGCGGGACAGGGCTGCCTCTGGGGCCAACGTCCTGACTTTC. It codes for CASRRDRAASGANVLTF.

V and J are TRBV6-5 and TRBJ1-6; TRBD1 matches at 10 bases. CDR1 MNHEY and CDR2 SVGAGI come from the germline V gene. The CDR3 sequence is 12 residues long. With V trimmed by 6 bases and J by 13 bases, 3 bases remained unmatched. The CDR3 region is CASSDRGLPLHF. DNA for the CDR3: TGTGCCAGCAGCGACAGGGGGCTCCCCCTCCACTTT.

V gene TRBV7-3 combines with J gene TRBJ2-6, with a tentative D call TRBD2 (5 bases). The CDR3 spans 15 residues. Trimming took 1 base from V and 7 from J, leaving 11 bases between them. The germline gives CDR1 SGHTA, CDR2 FQGTGA. This chain's CDR3 is CASSLSLARANVLTF. As DNA, the CDR3 is TGTGCCAGCAGCTTAAGCCTAGCTCGAGCCAACGTCCTGACTTTC.

This chain joins TRBV7-2 and TRBJ1-1; the D gene is possibly TRBD1 (6 bases). The length of the CDR3 is 14 residues. CDR1 SGHTA and CDR2 FQGNSA come from the germline V gene. V gave up 2 bases and J gave up 4 bases, with 11 bases separating them. The CDR3 coding sequence is TGTGCCAGCAGCTTAATCGGGGGCACCACTGAAGCTTTCTTT. Residues: CASSLIGGTTEAFF.

This clone was seen a few times. This chain connects TRBV7-2 to TRBJ2-1; no clear D gene. Germline lookup yields CDR1 SGHTA and CDR2 FQGNSA. This CDR3 spans 13 amino acids. V was pared by 5 bases and J by 8 bases, with 13 bases between. The CDR3 DNA reads as TGTGCCAGCAGCCTTACTGCGCTCGATGAGCAGTTCTTC. Protein product: CASSLTALDEQFF.

The chain is built from TRBV6-5 and TRBJ1-2; perhaps TRBD1 as D (6 bases). The CDR3 spans 15 residues. Deletions cut 2 bases from V and 7 bases from J, with 17 bases between. The germline CDR1 and CDR2 sequences are MNHEY and SVGAGI. For the CDR3, the DNA is TGTGCCAGCAGTTACCGGGGCTTGGGGGCTTTTGGCTACACCTTC. This gives the protein CASSYRGLGAFGYTF.

A remark on this clone: In the same sample, other DNA sequences code for this CDR3. This CDR3 is CASSLDNPSGANVLTF. As DNA, the CDR3 is TGTGCCAGCAGCCTTGACAACCCCTCTGGGGCCAACGTCCTGACTTTC. The chain joins TRBV7-3 to TRBJ2-6; D is undetermined. The germline V and J ends were trimmed by 5 bases and 0 bases, with 11 bases remaining between them. Germline CDR1 and CDR2: SGHTA and FQGTGA. This CDR3 has 16 residues.

The chain has TRBV19 and TRBJ1-5; D may be TRBD1 (6 bases). Trimming took 9 bases from V and 2 from J, leaving 17 bases between them. The CDR3 has 15 residues. Germline CDR1 reads LNHDA; CDR2 reads SQIVND (reference sequence). The CDR3 here is CASTRVGGGNQPQHF. CDR3 bases: TGTGCCAGCACCCGGGTAGGGGGAGGCAATCAGCCCCAGCATTTT.

V usage is TRBV7-6 and J usage is TRBJ2-3; D might be TRBD2 (5 bases). CDR3 size: 15 residues. V gave up 0 bases and J gave up 0 bases, with 7 bases separating them. Germline CDR1 and CDR2: SGHVS and FNYEAQ. CDR3 in amino acids: CASSLAGDSTDTQYF. CDR3 in DNA: TGTGCCAGCAGCTTAGCGGGAGATAGCACAGATACGCAGTATTTT.

This chain connects TRBV28 to TRBJ2-1, with 10 bases matching TRBD2. This CDR3 is built from 20 residues. From germline, CDR1 is MDHEN and CDR2 SYDVKM. Trimming cost V 1 base and J 4 bases; bases outside gene matches: 16. CDR3 DNA sequence: TGTGCCAGCAGTTTATTCCTAGCGCTAGCGGGAGTTCTAGGTTACAATGAGCAGTTCTTC. Amino acids: CASSLFLALAGVLGYNEQFF.

The chain employs TRBV29-1 and TRBJ1-3, with TRBD1 matching 8 bases. V lost 3 bases, J lost 2 bases, and 3 bases stayed unmatched. This CDR3 has 14 residues. The germline V gene has CDR1 SQVTM and CDR2 ANQGSEA. CDR3 amino acids: CSVEQGATGNTIYF. In nucleotides, the CDR3 is TGCAGCGTTGAGCAGGGGGCGACTGGAAACACCATATATTTT.

The chain has TRBV29-1 and TRBJ2-2; the D is unclear. V lost 5 bases and J 1 base, leaving 11 bases between the germline ends. This CDR3 spans 14 amino acids. CDR1 and CDR2 from the germline V gene are SQVTM and ANQGSEA. The CDR3 reads CSVRPSGNTGELFF. CDR3 nucleotide sequence: TGCAGCGTTCGCCCTTCAGGGAACACCGGGGAGCTGTTTTTT.

The V and J genes are TRBV30 and TRBJ1-2, with D maybe TRBD1 (6 bases). This CDR3 spans 12 amino acids. V was shortened by 4 bases and J by 7 bases, with 13 bases between the two germline ends. Germline V gene lookup returns CDR1 GTSNPN and CDR2 SVGIG (reference sequence). DNA of the CDR3: TGTGCCTGGAATCAGGGGTCGGGTGGCTACACCTTC. This encodes CAWNQGSGGYTF.

The chain couples TRBV19 to TRBJ1-6; the D is unclear. V lost 0 bases and J 7 bases, leaving 7 bases between the germline ends. Per the germline V gene, CDR1 is LNHDA and CDR2 is SQIVND (reference sequence). This CDR3 comprises 14 residues. As DNA, the CDR3 is TGTGCCAGTAGTATAGATCCTGGGAATTCACCCCTCCACTTT. It yields the protein CASSIDPGNSPLHF.